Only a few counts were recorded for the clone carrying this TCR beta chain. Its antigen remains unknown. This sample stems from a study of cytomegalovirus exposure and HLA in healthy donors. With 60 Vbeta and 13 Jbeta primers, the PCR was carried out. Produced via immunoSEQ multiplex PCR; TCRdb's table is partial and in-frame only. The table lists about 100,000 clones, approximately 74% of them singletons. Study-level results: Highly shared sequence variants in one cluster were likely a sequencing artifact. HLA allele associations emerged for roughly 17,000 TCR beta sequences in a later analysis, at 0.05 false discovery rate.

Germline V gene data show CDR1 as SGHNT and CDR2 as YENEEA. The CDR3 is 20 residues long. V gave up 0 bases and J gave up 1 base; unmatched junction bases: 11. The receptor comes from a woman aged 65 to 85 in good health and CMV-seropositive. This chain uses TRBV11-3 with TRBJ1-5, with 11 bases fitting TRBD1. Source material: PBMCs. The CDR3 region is CASSLEAGTGGESSNQPQHF. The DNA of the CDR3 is TGTGCCAGCAGCTTAGAAGCCGGGACAGGGGGAGAATCGAGCAATCAGCCCCAGCATTTT.